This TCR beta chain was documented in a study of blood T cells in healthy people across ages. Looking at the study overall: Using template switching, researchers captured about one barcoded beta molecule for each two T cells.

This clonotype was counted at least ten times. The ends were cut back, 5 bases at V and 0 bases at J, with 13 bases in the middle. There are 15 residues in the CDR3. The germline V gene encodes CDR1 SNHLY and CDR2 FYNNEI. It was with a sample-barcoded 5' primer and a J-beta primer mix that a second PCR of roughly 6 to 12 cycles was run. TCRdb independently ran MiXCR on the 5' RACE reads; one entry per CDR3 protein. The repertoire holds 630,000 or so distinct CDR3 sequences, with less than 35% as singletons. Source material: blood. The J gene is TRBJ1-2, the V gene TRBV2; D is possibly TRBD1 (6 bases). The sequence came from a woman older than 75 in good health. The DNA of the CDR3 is TGTGCCAGCAGTTTGACAGGCCAAGCTAACTATGGCTACACCTTC. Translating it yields CASSLTGQANYGYTF.